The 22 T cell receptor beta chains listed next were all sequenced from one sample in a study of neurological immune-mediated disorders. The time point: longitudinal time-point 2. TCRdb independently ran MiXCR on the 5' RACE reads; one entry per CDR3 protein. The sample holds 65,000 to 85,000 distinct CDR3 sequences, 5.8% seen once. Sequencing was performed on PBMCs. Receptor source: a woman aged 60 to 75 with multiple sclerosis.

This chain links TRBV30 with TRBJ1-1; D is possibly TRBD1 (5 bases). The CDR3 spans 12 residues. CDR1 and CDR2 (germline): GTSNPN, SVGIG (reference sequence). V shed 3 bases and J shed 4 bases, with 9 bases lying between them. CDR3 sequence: CAWRHRTTEAFF. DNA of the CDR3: TGTGCCTGGAGACACAGGACCACTGAAGCTTTCTTT.

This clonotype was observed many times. The CDR3 is CASRYTTAGEQYF. The CDR3 DNA reads as TGTGCCAGCAGATACACCACCGCTGGCGAGCAGTACTTC. The chain uses TRBV12-3 or TRBV12-4 and TRBJ2-7, with no clear D. The CDR3 runs 13 residues. V lost 6 bases and J lost 6, with 15 bases in between.

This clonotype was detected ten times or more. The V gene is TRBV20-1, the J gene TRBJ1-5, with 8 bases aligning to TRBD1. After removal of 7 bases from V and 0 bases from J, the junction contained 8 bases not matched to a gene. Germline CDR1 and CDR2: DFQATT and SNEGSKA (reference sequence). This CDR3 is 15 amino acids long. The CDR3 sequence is CSVPGTGNSNQPQHF. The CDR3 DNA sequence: TGCAGTGTTCCGGGGACAGGTAATAGCAATCAGCCCCAGCATTTT.

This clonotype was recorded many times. CDR3 amino acids: CASSFGPYGYTF. The CDR3 coding sequence is TGTGCCAGCAGCTTTGGACCGTATGGCTACACCTTC. The chain is built from TRBV7-2 and TRBJ1-2; D is unresolved. The CDR3 runs to 12 residues. The ends were cut back, 3 bases at V and 5 bases at J, with 7 bases in the middle. In germline, CDR1 is SGHTA, CDR2 FQGNSA.

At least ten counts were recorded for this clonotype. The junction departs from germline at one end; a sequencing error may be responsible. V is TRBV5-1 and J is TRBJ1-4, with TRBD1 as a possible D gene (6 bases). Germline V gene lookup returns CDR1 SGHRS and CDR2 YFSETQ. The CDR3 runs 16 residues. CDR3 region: CASSLGAAGAKEKLFF. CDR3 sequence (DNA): TGCGCCAGCAGCTTGGGGGCGGCAGGGGCTAAGGAAAAACTGTTTTTT. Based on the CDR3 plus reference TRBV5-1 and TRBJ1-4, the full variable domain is KAGVTQTPRYLIKTRGQQVTLSCSPISGHRSVSWYQQTPGQGLQFLFEYFSETQRNKGNFPGRFSGRQFSNSRSEMNVSTLELGDSALYLCASSLGAAGAKEKLFFGSGTQLSVL.

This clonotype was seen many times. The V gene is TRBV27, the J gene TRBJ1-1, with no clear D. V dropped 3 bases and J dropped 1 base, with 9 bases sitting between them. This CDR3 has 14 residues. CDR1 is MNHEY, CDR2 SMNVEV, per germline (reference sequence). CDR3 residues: CASSFSIQNTEAFF. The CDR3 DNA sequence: TGTGCCAGCAGTTTCTCCATCCAGAACACTGAAGCTTTCTTT.

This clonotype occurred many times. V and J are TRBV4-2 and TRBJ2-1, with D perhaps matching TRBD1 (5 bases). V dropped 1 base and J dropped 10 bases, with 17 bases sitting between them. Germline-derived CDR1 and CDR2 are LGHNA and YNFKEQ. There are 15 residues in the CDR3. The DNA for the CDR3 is TGTGCCAGCAGCCAAGTCGTGAATGGGGCTGGGGAGCAGTTCTTC. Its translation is CASSQVVNGAGEQFF.

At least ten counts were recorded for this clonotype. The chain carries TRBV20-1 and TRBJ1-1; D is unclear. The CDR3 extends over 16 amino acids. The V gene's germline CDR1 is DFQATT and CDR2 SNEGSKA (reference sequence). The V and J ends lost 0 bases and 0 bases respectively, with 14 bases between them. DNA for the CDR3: TGCAGTGCTAGAGATTCTTCAGCCCTTGTGAACACTGAAGCTTTCTTT. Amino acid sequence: CSARDSSALVNTEAFF.

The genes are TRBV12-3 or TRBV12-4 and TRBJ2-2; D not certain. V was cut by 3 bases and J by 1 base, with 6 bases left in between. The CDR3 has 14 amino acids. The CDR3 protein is CASSLTRNTGELFF. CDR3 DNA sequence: TGTGCCAGCAGTTTGACAAGGAACACCGGGGAGCTGTTTTTT.

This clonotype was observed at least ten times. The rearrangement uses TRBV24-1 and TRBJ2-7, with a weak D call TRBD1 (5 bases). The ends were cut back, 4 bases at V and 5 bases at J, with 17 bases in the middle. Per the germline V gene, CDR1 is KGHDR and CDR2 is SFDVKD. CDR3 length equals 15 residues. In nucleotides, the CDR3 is TGTGCCACCAGTGACAGACAGACTGTCATCGACGAGCAGTACTTC. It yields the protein CATSDRQTVIDEQYF.

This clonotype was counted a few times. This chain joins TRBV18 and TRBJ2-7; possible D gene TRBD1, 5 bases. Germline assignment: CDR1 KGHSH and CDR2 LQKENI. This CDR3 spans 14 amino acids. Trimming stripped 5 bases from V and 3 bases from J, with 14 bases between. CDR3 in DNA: TGTGCCAGCTCATCTCTTTACGACAGCTACGAGCAGTACTTC. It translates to CASSSLYDSYEQYF.

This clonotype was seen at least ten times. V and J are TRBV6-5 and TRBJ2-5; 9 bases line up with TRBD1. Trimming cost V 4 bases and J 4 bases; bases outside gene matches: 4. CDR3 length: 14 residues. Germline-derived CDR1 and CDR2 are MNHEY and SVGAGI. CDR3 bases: TGTGCCAGCAGTTCCGGGACAGGGATAGAGACCCAGTACTTC. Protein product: CASSSGTGIETQYF.

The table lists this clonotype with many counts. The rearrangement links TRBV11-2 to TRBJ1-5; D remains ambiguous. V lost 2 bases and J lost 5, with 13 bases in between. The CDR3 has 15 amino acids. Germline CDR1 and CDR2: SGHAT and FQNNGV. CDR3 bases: TGTGCCAGCAGCTTACTGGGAGGTGGCGATCAGCCCCAGCATTTT. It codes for CASSLLGGGDQPQHF.

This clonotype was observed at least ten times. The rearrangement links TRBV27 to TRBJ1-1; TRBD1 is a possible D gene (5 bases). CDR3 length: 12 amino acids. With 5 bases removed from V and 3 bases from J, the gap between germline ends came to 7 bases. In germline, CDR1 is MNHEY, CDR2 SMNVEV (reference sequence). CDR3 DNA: TGTGCCAGCAGTCCAGGGTACACTGAAGCTTTCTTT. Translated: CASSPGYTEAFF.

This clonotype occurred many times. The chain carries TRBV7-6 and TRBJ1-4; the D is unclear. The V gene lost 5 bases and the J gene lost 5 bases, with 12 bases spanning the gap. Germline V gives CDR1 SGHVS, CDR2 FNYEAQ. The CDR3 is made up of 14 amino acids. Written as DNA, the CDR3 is TGTGCCAGCAGCCCGACACCGGCGAATGAAAAACTGTTTTTT. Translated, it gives CASSPTPANEKLFF.

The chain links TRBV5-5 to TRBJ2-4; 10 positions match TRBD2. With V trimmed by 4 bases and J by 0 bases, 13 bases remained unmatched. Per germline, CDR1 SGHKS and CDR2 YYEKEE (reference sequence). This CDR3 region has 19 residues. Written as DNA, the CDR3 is TGTGCCAGCAGCCGGCCCCTAGCGGGGGCCCGGACAGCCAAAAACATTCAGTACTTC. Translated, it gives CASSRPLAGARTAKNIQYF.

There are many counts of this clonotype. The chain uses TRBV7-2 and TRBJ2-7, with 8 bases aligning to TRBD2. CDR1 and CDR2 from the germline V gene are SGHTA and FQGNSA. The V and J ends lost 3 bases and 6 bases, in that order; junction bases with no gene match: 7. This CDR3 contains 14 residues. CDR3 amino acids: CASSFRRGDSEQYF. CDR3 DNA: TGTGCCAGCAGCTTCCGGCGGGGGGATAGCGAGCAGTACTTC.

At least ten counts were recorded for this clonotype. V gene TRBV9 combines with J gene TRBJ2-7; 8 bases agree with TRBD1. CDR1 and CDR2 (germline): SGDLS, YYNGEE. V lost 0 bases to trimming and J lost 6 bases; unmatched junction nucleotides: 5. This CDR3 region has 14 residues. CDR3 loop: CASSVGQGALEQYF. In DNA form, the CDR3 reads TGTGCCAGCAGCGTAGGTCAGGGGGCCCTCGAGCAGTACTTC.

For the CDR3, the DNA is TGTGCCAGCAGCGCCGGGGCGGTGGGACAAGAGACCCAGTACTTC. It yields the protein CASSAGAVGQETQYF. J is TRBJ2-5 and V is TRBV6-5, with D perhaps TRBD1 or TRBD2 (5 bases each). The length of the CDR3 is 15 residues. The germline V and J ends were trimmed by 6 bases and 2 bases, with 16 bases remaining between them. Germline V CDR1 and CDR2: MNHEY, SVGAGI.

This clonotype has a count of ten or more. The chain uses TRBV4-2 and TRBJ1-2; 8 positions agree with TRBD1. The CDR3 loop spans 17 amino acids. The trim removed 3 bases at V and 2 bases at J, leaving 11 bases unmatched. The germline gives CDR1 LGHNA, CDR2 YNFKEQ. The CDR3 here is CASSHTGQGGPNYGYTF. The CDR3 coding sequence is TGTGCCAGCAGCCATACCGGACAGGGTGGTCCCAACTATGGCTACACCTTC.

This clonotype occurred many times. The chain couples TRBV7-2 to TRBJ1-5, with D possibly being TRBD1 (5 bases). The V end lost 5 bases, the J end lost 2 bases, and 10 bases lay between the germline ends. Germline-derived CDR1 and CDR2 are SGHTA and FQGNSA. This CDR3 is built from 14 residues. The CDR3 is CASSAQGGNQPQHF. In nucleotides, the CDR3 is TGTGCCAGCAGCGCTCAAGGGGGCAATCAGCCCCAGCATTTT.

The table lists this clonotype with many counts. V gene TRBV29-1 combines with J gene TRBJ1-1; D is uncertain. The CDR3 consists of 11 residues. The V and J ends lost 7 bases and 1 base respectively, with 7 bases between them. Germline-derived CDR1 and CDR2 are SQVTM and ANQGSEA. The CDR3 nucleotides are TGCAGCGGCGACCGGAACACTGAAGCTTTCTTT. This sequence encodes CSGDRNTEAFF.